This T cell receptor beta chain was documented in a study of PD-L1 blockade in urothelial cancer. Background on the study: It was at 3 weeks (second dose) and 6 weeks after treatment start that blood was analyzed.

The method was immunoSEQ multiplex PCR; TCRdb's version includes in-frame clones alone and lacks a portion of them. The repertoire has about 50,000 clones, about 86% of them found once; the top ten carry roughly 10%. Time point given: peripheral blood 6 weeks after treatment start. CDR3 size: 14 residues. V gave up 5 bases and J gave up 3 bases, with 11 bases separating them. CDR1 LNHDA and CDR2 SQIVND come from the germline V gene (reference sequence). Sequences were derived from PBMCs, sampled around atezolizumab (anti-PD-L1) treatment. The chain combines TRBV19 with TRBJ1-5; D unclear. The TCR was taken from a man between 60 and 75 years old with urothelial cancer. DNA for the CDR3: TGTGCCAGTAGTGCCGGACTGTCCAATCAGCCCCAGCATTTT. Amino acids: CASSAGLSNQPQHF.